Listed here are 21 T cell receptor beta chains from one sample, sequenced in a study of cytomegalovirus exposure and HLA in healthy donors. The PCR had 60 Vbeta and 13 Jbeta primers. Some clones are missing from TCRdb's copy, which holds only in-frame ones; the method was immunoSEQ multiplex PCR. The table shows some 120,000 clones, with about 78% occurring only once. Material: PBMCs. These receptors were collected from a woman between 40 and 50 years old in good health and CMV-seropositive.

The rearrangement joins TRBV12-2 to TRBJ2-2; the DNA was not compared with TRBD2, the D call given in the table. TRBV12-2 is labeled a pseudogene. This CDR3 is built from 12 residues. The chain's CDR3 is CASRSETGELFF. Written as DNA, the CDR3 is TGTGCAAGTCGCTCCGAGACCGGGGAGCTGTTTTTT.

The rearrangement links TRBV6-1 to TRBJ1-5, with 7 bases aligning to TRBD1. Per the germline V gene, CDR1 is MNHNS and CDR2 is SASEGT. The CDR3 loop spans 14 amino acids. The V and J ends lost 5 bases and 6 bases, in that order; junction bases with no gene match: 7. CDR3 DNA: TGTGCCAGCAGTCAAGGGGCAGGGGGTCAGCCCCAGCATTTT. Protein product: CASSQGAGGQPQHF.

The V gene is TRBV10-3, the J gene TRBJ1-4; 7 bases are shared with TRBD1. Trimming at V came to 10 bases and at J to 0 bases, leaving 5 bases not matched to a gene. The germline V gene has CDR1 ENHRY and CDR2 SYGVKD. There are 14 residues in the CDR3. The CDR3 here is CATGGTATNEKLFF. The CDR3, as DNA: TGTGCCACCGGAGGGACAGCAACTAATGAAAAACTGTTTTTT.

The chain links TRBV29-1 to TRBJ2-2; D unresolved. Germline loops: CDR1 SQVTM, CDR2 ANQGSEA. The CDR3 has 13 amino acids. V was trimmed by 7 bases and J by 1 base, leaving 10 bases between them. The CDR3 loop is CSAPGLNTGELFF. CDR3 coding DNA: TGCAGCGCCCCGGGTTTGAACACCGGGGAGCTGTTTTTT.

This clone has at least ten counts. V gene TRBV10-3 combines with J gene TRBJ1-5; 8 bases line up with TRBD1. The CDR3 covers 16 residues. Germline loops: CDR1 ENHRY, CDR2 SYGVKD. V was pared by 3 bases and J by 4 bases, with 8 bases of the junction left unmatched. The CDR3 loop reads CAISDQGARNNQPQHF. The CDR3 region has the DNA TGTGCCATCAGTGATCAGGGGGCTCGGAATAATCAGCCCCAGCATTTT.

The rearrangement uses TRBV18 and TRBJ1-1; weak D call: TRBD1 (6 bases). Germline V lookup: CDR1 KGHSH, CDR2 LQKENI. V was trimmed by 2 bases and J by 3 bases, leaving 10 bases between them. This CDR3 spans 14 amino acids. The CDR3 DNA reads as TGTGCCAGCTCACCAAGAGGGGGGGACACTGAAGCTTTCTTT. Protein sequence: CASSPRGGDTEAFF.

This clone was found a few times. This chain connects TRBV11-2 to TRBJ2-1; D remains ambiguous. The V gene's germline CDR1 is SGHAT and CDR2 FQNNGV. The length of the CDR3 is 14 residues. V lost 1 base and J 3 bases, leaving 7 bases between the germline ends. The CDR3 nucleotides read TGTGCCAGCAGCTTAGTTCTCAGCTACAATGAGCAGTTCTTC. Its translation: CASSLVLSYNEQFF.

J is TRBJ1-5 and V is TRBV15; 7 bases align to TRBD1. Trimming at V came to 5 bases and at J to 5 bases, leaving 6 bases not matched to a gene. CDR3 length: 14 residues. Germline CDR1 and CDR2: LNHNV and YYDKDF (reference sequence). CDR3 amino acids: CATSPTGRDQPQHF. The DNA for the CDR3 is TGTGCCACCAGCCCGACAGGGCGGGATCAGCCCCAGCATTTT.

This chain joins TRBV6-6 and TRBJ1-6, with D possibly being TRBD1 (6 bases). This CDR3 region has 14 residues. Trimming cost V 6 bases and J 5 bases, with 11 bases left between them. Per germline, CDR1 MNHNY and CDR2 SVGAGI (reference sequence). CDR3 protein: CASSRQEDNSPLHF. The CDR3 DNA follows: TGTGCCAGCAGCCGACAGGAGGATAATTCACCCCTCCACTTT.

The rearrangement uses TRBV4-1 and TRBJ2-5, with 8 bases identical to TRBD2. The J call may be incorrect, as the DNA end agrees better with TRBJ2-7. The CDR3 contains 15 residues. The germline gives CDR1 MGHRA, CDR2 YSYEKL. CDR3: CASSQEAGATYEQYF. CDR3 nucleotides: TGCGCCAGCAGCCAAGAAGCGGGAGCGACCTACGAGCAGTACTTC.

This chain connects TRBV19 to TRBJ2-5; 7 bases are a match to TRBD2. This CDR3 region has 16 residues. Per the germline V gene, CDR1 is LNHDA and CDR2 is SQIVND (reference sequence). V lost 6 bases to trimming and J lost 5 bases; unmatched junction nucleotides: 15. CDR3 in DNA: TGTGCCAGTAGCAGGTCAGCGGGGCGTAGCCAGGAGACCCAGTACTTC. It codes for CASSRSAGRSQETQYF.

The table lists this clone with a few counts. The chain has TRBV4-3 and TRBJ2-1, with D maybe TRBD2 (6 bases). Germline V CDR1 and CDR2: LGHNA, YSLEER. There are 15 residues in the CDR3. Trimming stripped 0 bases from V and 0 bases from J, with 6 bases between. CDR3 nucleotides: TGCGCCAGCAGCCAAGACGGGGGCTCCTACAATGAGCAGTTCTTC. Its translation: CASSQDGGSYNEQFF.

J is TRBJ1-6 and V is TRBV6-1; TRBD1 matches 7 bases. Germline V lookup: CDR1 MNHNS, CDR2 SASEGT. After removal of 7 bases from V and 7 bases from J, the junction contained 4 bases not matched to a gene. The CDR3 contains 13 residues. The CDR3 loop reads CASTEDRNSPLHF. The CDR3 bases are TGTGCCAGCACGGAGGACAGGAATTCACCCCTCCACTTT.

V and J are TRBV5-4 and TRBJ1-1, with D possibly matching TRBD1 (6 bases). Trimming took 0 bases from V and 0 from J, leaving 12 bases between them. Per germline, CDR1 SGHNT and CDR2 YYREEE (reference sequence). This CDR3 is 16 amino acids long. The CDR3 DNA follows: TGTGCCAGCAGCTTGGGGACAGCCCTCATGAACACTGAAGCTTTCTTT. Protein sequence: CASSLGTALMNTEAFF.

CDR3 residues: CASSLMLYEQYF. CDR3 DNA: TGTGCCAGCAGCTTAATGCTATACGAGCAGTACTTC. The chain carries TRBV7-2 and TRBJ2-7; D gene uncertain. The CDR3 is 12 residues long. V was pared by 2 bases and J by 4 bases, with 6 bases between. Germline CDR1 reads SGHTA; CDR2 reads FQGNSA.

This clone has just a few counts. The chain is built from TRBV10-3 and TRBJ2-1; weak D call: TRBD2 (7 bases). Germline V gene sequence: CDR1 ENHRY, CDR2 SYGVKD. There are 14 residues in the CDR3. V was trimmed by 8 bases and J by 5 bases, leaving 16 bases between them. CDR3 amino acids: CAIGRGSSDNEQFF. CDR3 nucleotides: TGTGCCATCGGGAGGGGGTCCTCGGACAATGAGCAGTTCTTC.

In its sample, this clone was seen a few times. This rearrangement joins TRBV13 to TRBJ2-1, with 13 bases lining up with TRBD2. V lost 7 bases, J lost 4 bases, and 10 bases stayed unmatched. The CDR3 sequence is 17 residues long. The germline CDR1 and CDR2 sequences are PRHDT and FYEKMQ (reference sequence). DNA of the CDR3: TGTGCCAGCACCTTTACTAGCGGGGGGGCGAGATACAATGAGCAGTTCTTC. Its translation is CASTFTSGGARYNEQFF.

The V and J genes are TRBV7-9 and TRBJ1-1; D might be TRBD1 (6 bases). The CDR3 covers 14 residues. V gave up 1 base and J gave up 6 bases, with 12 bases separating them. The germline CDR1 and CDR2 sequences are SEHNR and FQNEAQ (reference sequence). Written as DNA, the CDR3 is TGTGCCAGCAGCTTAGACAGGGTTAGTCCTGAAGCTTTCTTT. The encoded protein is CASSLDRVSPEAFF.

This clone was detected once. The chain uses TRBV25-1 and TRBJ2-2; D possibly corresponds to TRBD1 (5 bases). The germline V and J ends were trimmed by 3 bases and 0 bases, with 11 bases remaining between them. The CDR3 totals 16 residues. The V gene's germline CDR1 is MGHDK and CDR2 SYGVNS. CDR3: CASSETASSNTGELFF. CDR3 bases: TGTGCCAGCAGTGAGACAGCGTCTTCGAACACCGGGGAGCTGTTTTTT. Filled out from reference TRBV25-1 and TRBJ2-2, the complete variable domain reads EADIYQTPRYLVIGTGKKITLECSQTMGHDKMYWYQQDPGMELHLIHYSYGVNSTEKGDLSSESTVSRIRTEHFPLTLESARPSHTSQYLCASSETASSNTGELFFGEGSRLTVL.

The CDR3 DNA reads TGTGCCAGCAGCCCCACACCGAACACTGAAGCTTTCTTT. Translated, it gives CASSPTPNTEAFF. The gene calls are TRBV7-3 and TRBJ1-1, with D hard to call. V lost 5 bases and J lost 1, with 8 bases in between. The CDR3 sequence is 13 residues long. CDR1 and CDR2 from the germline V gene are SGHTA and FQGTGA. Filled out from reference TRBV7-3 and TRBJ1-1, the complete variable domain reads GAGVSQTPSNKVTEKGKYVELRCDPISGHTALYWYRQSLGQGPEFLIYFQGTGAADDSGLPNDRFFAVRPEGSVSTLKIQRTERGDSAVYLCASSPTPNTEAFFGQGTRLTVV.

The rearrangement links TRBV11-2 to TRBJ1-1; possibly TRBD1 for D (6 bases). V was trimmed by 5 bases and J by 1 base, leaving 11 bases between them. In germline, CDR1 is SGHAT, CDR2 FQNNGV. The CDR3 has 14 amino acids. Here the CDR3 reads CASSREGGNTEAFF. Here the CDR3 DNA reads TGTGCCAGCAGCCGGGAGGGGGGGAACACTGAAGCTTTCTTT. The variable domain in full, completed from reference TRBV11-2 and TRBJ1-1, reads EAGVAQSPRYKIIEKRQSVAFWCNPISGHATLYWYQQILGQGPKLLIQFQNNGVVDDSQLPKDRFSAERLKGVDSTLKIQPAKLEDSAVYLCASSREGGNTEAFFGQGTRLTVV.